One sample yielded the 21 T cell receptor beta chains listed below, sequenced in a study of cytomegalovirus exposure and HLA in healthy donors (dated by TCRdb to 2016 to 2017). Library construction relied on the immunoSEQ multiplex PCR assay. For the multiplex PCR, a mixture combining 60 forward primers for TCR Vbeta segments and 13 reverse primers for TCR Jbeta segments was used. What TCRdb holds here is the immuneACCESS table cut down to in-frame rearrangements. Part of the clones is not present; checked against another copy, under half of the missing clones reflect an unresolved V gene, and the others are unexplained. The sample has about 130,000 clones on record, around four fifths of them singletons. About 20% of the sample is in the top ten clones. The sequenced material came from PBMCs. These receptors originate from a man younger than 30 in good health and CMV-seropositive.

The table lists this clone with a count of one. CDR3 amino acids: CASSPGAGEQYF. CDR3 DNA sequence: TGTGCCAGCTCACCGGGCGCGGGCGAGCAGTACTTC. The rearrangement uses TRBV18 and TRBJ2-7; D may be TRBD2 (5 bases). The CDR3 extends over 12 amino acids. The ends were cut back, 3 bases at V and 6 bases at J, with 9 bases in the middle. Germline lookup yields CDR1 KGHSH and CDR2 LQKENI.

The chain is built from TRBV9 and TRBJ1-2; D is unclear. The germline V gene encodes CDR1 SGDLS and CDR2 YYNGEE. The CDR3 extends over 13 amino acids. Trimming took 0 bases from V and 6 from J, leaving 9 bases between them. The CDR3 sequence: CASSVGAANGYTF. In nucleotides, the CDR3 is TGTGCCAGCAGCGTAGGAGCGGCCAATGGCTACACCTTC.

The rearrangement joins TRBV28 to TRBJ2-1; weak D call: TRBD2 (6 bases). Between the trimmed V and J ends, which lost 4 bases and 6 bases, there was a span of 10 bases. This CDR3 comprises 13 residues. Germline CDR1 and CDR2: MDHEN and SYDVKM. The CDR3 DNA reads as TGTGCCAGCAGTTGGAGGGGTCGCAATGAGCAGTTCTTC. The encoded protein is CASSWRGRNEQFF.

This clone was detected only once. J is TRBJ2-3 and V is TRBV9; D is possibly TRBD2 (6 bases). V was pared by 4 bases and J by 1 base, with 13 bases between. The CDR3 runs to 15 residues. Germline loops: CDR1 SGDLS, CDR2 YYNGEE. CDR3 in amino acids: CASSLRDSRTDTQYF. CDR3 nucleotide sequence: TGTGCCAGCAGCCTCCGGGACTCTCGCACAGATACGCAGTATTTT.

The genes are TRBV29-1 and TRBJ2-3; D may be TRBD2 (7 bases). The CDR3 covers 15 residues. CDR1 is SQVTM, CDR2 ANQGSEA, per germline. With 7 bases removed from V and 5 bases from J, the gap between germline ends came to 22 bases. The CDR3: CSAPLPGGGRDTQYF. The CDR3 region has the DNA TGCAGCGCCCCCCTCCCGGGGGGCGGGAGAGATACGCAGTATTTT.

The chain couples TRBV4-1 to TRBJ2-3, with D tentatively TRBD2 (6 bases). Trimming removed 4 bases from V and 9 bases from J, with 20 bases in between. The CDR3 is 15 amino acids. Germline V gene lookup returns CDR1 MGHRA and CDR2 YSYEKL. CDR3 DNA: TGCGCCAGCAGCCTTCCGGGACTGGGGTCTTTGACGCAGTATTTT. Protein: CASSLPGLGSLTQYF.

In its sample, this clone was seen once. V usage is TRBV2 and J usage is TRBJ2-5, with 10 bases aligning to TRBD2. The junction had 10 bases not matched to a gene; V was cut back by 11 bases and J by 7 bases. CDR1 is SNHLY and CDR2 is FYNNEI in the germline V gene. CDR3 length: 13 amino acids. The CDR3 DNA sequence: TGTGCCGTACTCCAGCGGGGGGGCGGGACCCAGTACTTC. It translates to CAVLQRGGGTQYF.

This clone was detected only a few times. The chain has TRBV7-8 and TRBJ2-7; D is undetermined. Per germline, CDR1 SGHVS and CDR2 FQNEAQ. The V and J ends lost 2 bases and 3 bases respectively, with 11 bases between them. The CDR3 contains 14 residues. Here the CDR3 reads CASSLTESLYEQYF. In DNA form, the CDR3 reads TGTGCCAGCAGCTTAACCGAGAGTCTCTACGAGCAGTACTTC.

This sequence joins TRBV2 and TRBJ2-4, with TRBD2 identical over 10 bases. The germline gives CDR1 SNHLY, CDR2 FYNNEI. The CDR3 spans 16 residues. V was pared by 7 bases and J by 0 bases, with 6 bases of the junction left unmatched. The CDR3 is CASTLAGAIAKNIQYF. CDR3 in DNA: TGTGCCAGCACGCTAGCGGGGGCGATAGCCAAAAACATTCAGTACTTC.

The rearrangement links TRBV27 to TRBJ2-1; D may be TRBD1 (5 bases). CDR3 size: 14 residues. Trimming took off 5 bases at V and 2 bases at J, with 10 bases between the two ends. The germline gives CDR1 MNHEY, CDR2 SMNVEV (reference sequence). CDR3 protein: CASSLTGPYNEQFF. The CDR3 DNA follows: TGTGCCAGCAGTCTAACAGGCCCCTACAATGAGCAGTTCTTC.

The J gene is TRBJ2-1, the V gene TRBV29-1; TRBD2 matches 8 bases. There are 16 residues in the CDR3. The germline V gene has CDR1 SQVTM and CDR2 ANQGSEA. Losses at the gene ends were 0 bases for V and 0 bases for J; bases not matched to a gene: 4. CDR3 sequence (DNA): TGCAGCGTTGAAGATGAAAGCGGGGGCTCCTACAATGAGCAGTTCTTC. Its translation: CSVEDESGGSYNEQFF.

A single count supports this clone. CDR3 sequence: CASSLEGKRGTDTQYF. CDR3 in DNA: TGTGCCAGCAGCTTAGAAGGAAAGCGGGGCACAGATACGCAGTATTTT. The chain links TRBV13 to TRBJ2-3, with D possibly TRBD2 on 6 matching bases. This CDR3 region has 16 residues. Trimming removed 1 base from V and 1 base from J, with 12 bases in between. The germline V gene encodes CDR1 PRHDT and CDR2 FYEKMQ (reference sequence).

The chain has TRBV5-1 and TRBJ2-2; tentatively, D is TRBD1 (6 bases). Germline V gives CDR1 SGHRS, CDR2 YFSETQ. The CDR3 is 14 amino acids. The V gene lost 6 bases and the J gene lost 6 bases, with 15 bases spanning the gap. This CDR3 is CASTPFRGAGELFF. The CDR3 bases are TGCGCCAGCACCCCTTTCAGGGGAGCCGGGGAGCTGTTTTTT.

J is TRBJ1-1 and V is TRBV7-9; TRBD1 is a possible D gene (5 bases). Between the trimmed V and J ends, which lost 5 bases and 1 base, there was a span of 8 bases. Looked up from germline, CDR1 is SEHNR and CDR2 is FQNEAQ (reference sequence). The CDR3 contains 13 residues. The CDR3 loop reads CASSATGNTEAFF. In DNA form, the CDR3 reads TGTGCCAGCAGCGCTACAGGGAACACTGAAGCTTTCTTT. The entire variable domain, with the rest obtained from reference TRBV7-9 and TRBJ1-1, is as follows: DTGVSQNPRHKITKRGQNVTFRCDPISEHNRLYWYRQTLGQGPEFLTYFQNEAQLEKSRLLSDRFSAERPKGSFSTLEIQRTEQGDSAMYLCASSATGNTEAFFGQGTRLTVV.

This clone has only a few counts. This rearrangement joins TRBV4-1 to TRBJ2-7; 10 bases fit TRBD1. The ends lost 0 bases at V and 4 bases at J; junction bases unmatched: 6. The germline V gene has CDR1 MGHRA and CDR2 YSYEKL. The CDR3 has 16 residues. As DNA, the CDR3 is TGCGCCAGCAGCCAAGATGGGACAGGGGCGAAGTACGAGCAGTACTTC. Its protein is CASSQDGTGAKYEQYF.

The chain recombines TRBV4-2 with TRBJ1-1, with unresolved D. Trimming took off 0 bases at V and 1 base at J, with 9 bases between the two ends. Germline CDR1 reads LGHNA; CDR2 reads YNFKEQ. There are 15 residues in the CDR3. CDR3 in DNA: TGTGCCAGCAGCCAAGAAGCGGCGCAGAACACTGAAGCTTTCTTT. Its translation is CASSQEAAQNTEAFF.

This clone was found once. The chain has TRBV28 and TRBJ2-3, with D possibly matching TRBD1 (5 bases). V lost 5 bases to trimming and J lost 3 bases, with 15 bases between them. Germline V CDR1 and CDR2: MDHEN, SYDVKM. The CDR3 contains 15 residues. The CDR3 nucleotides are TGTGCCAGCAGTCCCCCGTGGCAGGGAACAGATACGCAGTATTTT. It yields the protein CASSPPWQGTDTQYF.

The CDR3 is CSAGGQGMDFF. CDR3 nucleotide sequence: TGCAGTGCTGGAGGACAGGGAATGGACTTCTTT. The chain is built from TRBV20-1 and TRBJ1-1; 8 bases are a match to TRBD1. The trim removed 5 bases at V and 14 bases at J, leaving 10 bases unmatched. The CDR3 consists of 11 residues. Germline CDR1 is DFQATT and CDR2 is SNEGSKA (reference sequence).

This sequence joins TRBV9 and TRBJ2-3; D may be TRBD2 (6 bases). V gave up 0 bases and J gave up 0 bases, with 11 bases separating them. CDR1 is SGDLS, CDR2 YYNGEE, per germline. The CDR3 has 16 residues. The CDR3 DNA follows: TGTGCCAGCAGCGTAGCGGCGGGGCTGAGCACAGATACGCAGTATTTT. Its protein is CASSVAAGLSTDTQYF.

The chain uses TRBV18 and TRBJ2-7, with 7 bases that match TRBD1. V dropped 3 bases and J dropped 1; count of bases not matched to a gene: 3. Germline lookup yields CDR1 KGHSH and CDR2 LQKENI. This CDR3 is 14 amino acids long. Here the CDR3 reads CASSPPGGSYEQYF. CDR3 coding DNA: TGTGCCAGCTCACCTCCAGGGGGTTCCTACGAGCAGTACTTC.

The V call is TRBV7-9, the J call TRBJ1-2; D not resolved. The CDR3 runs to 12 residues. Germline V gene sequence: CDR1 SEHNR, CDR2 FQNEAQ (reference sequence). Trimming shortened V by 8 bases and J by 4 bases, and 11 bases separated the two germline ends. For the CDR3, the DNA is TGTGCCAGCTACGGCTCGGGCTATGGCTACACCTTC. Translating gives CASYGSGYGYTF.